This entry lists 26 T cell receptor beta chains sequenced from one sample in a study of cytomegalovirus exposure and HLA in healthy donors. The PCR contained 60 Vbeta and 13 Jbeta primers. Produced via immunoSEQ multiplex PCR; TCRdb's table is partial and in-frame only. The repertoire holds 130,000 or so clones, about 82% seen once, with under 2% in the top ten. Sequenced material: PBMCs. These receptors were taken from a female donor in good health and CMV-seropositive.

The chain joins TRBV5-1 to TRBJ2-4, with 8 bases that match TRBD1. From germline, CDR1 is SGHRS and CDR2 YFSETQ. J gave up 6 bases and V 4 bases, and 9 bases lay outside the gene matches. The CDR3 runs 15 residues. CDR3: CASSDPGGAGNIQYF. The CDR3 DNA sequence: TGCGCCAGCAGCGACCCAGGGGGCGCAGGAAACATTCAGTACTTC.

This chain uses TRBV30 with TRBJ2-3, with TRBD2 matching over 11 bases. Germline assignment: CDR1 GTSNPN and CDR2 SVGIG (reference sequence). Trimming took 5 bases from V and 4 from J; bases not matched to a gene: 11. CDR3 size: 16 residues. CDR3 DNA sequence: TGTGCCTGGGCCCTAGGGCTAGCGGGAGGCGCAGATACGCAGTATTTT. Translated, it gives CAWALGLAGGADTQYF.

This clone was detected once. V gene TRBV19 combines with J gene TRBJ1-2, with D maybe TRBD1 (5 bases). V shed 8 bases and J shed 4 bases, with 11 bases lying between them. The CDR3 length is 12 residues. In germline, CDR1 is LNHDA, CDR2 SQIVND (reference sequence). Here the CDR3 DNA reads TGTGCCAGTTCCCAGGGAACCTATGGCTACACCTTC. It codes for CASSQGTYGYTF.

The V call is TRBV4-1, the J call TRBJ2-5; 9 bases are a match to TRBD2. Gene TRBJ2-7 matches the end of the DNA better, so the J call may be wrong. Germline-derived CDR1 and CDR2 are MGHRA and YSYEKL. The CDR3 spans 16 residues. For the CDR3, the DNA is TGCGCCAGCAGCCAACCCGCCGGGACTAGCCCCTACGAGCAGTACTTC. It yields the protein CASSQPAGTSPYEQYF.

The V gene is TRBV14, the J gene TRBJ1-2; D may be TRBD1 (5 bases). Germline V gene lookup returns CDR1 SGHDN and CDR2 FVKESK. The CDR3 is 14 residues long. V was pared by 0 bases and J by 7 bases, with 12 bases between. The CDR3 loop is CASSQDRGGRGYTF. CDR3 sequence (DNA): TGTGCCAGCAGCCAAGATCGGGGGGGACGTGGCTACACCTTC. Supplemented by reference TRBV14 and TRBJ1-2, the full variable domain reads EAGVTQFPSHSVIEKGQTVTLRCDPISGHDNLYWYRRVMGKEIKFLLHFVKESKQDESGMPNNRFLAERTGGTYSTLKVQPAELEDSGVYFCASSQDRGGRGYTFGSGTRLTVV.

The V call is TRBV6-5, the J call TRBJ1-5; 8 bases align to TRBD1. The CDR3 loop spans 14 amino acids. In germline, CDR1 is MNHEY, CDR2 SVGAGI. Trimming at V came to 5 bases and at J to 2 bases, leaving 2 bases not matched to a gene. The CDR3 nucleotides read TGTGCCAGCAGTAGGGGACAGGGCAATCAGCCCCAGCATTTT. It codes for CASSRGQGNQPQHF.

This clone was seen just once. The J gene is TRBJ1-5, the V gene TRBV27; TRBD1 is a possible D gene (6 bases). Germline values: CDR1 MNHEY, CDR2 SMNVEV (reference sequence). The length of the CDR3 is 15 residues. V shed 5 bases and J shed 5 bases, with 16 bases lying between them. The CDR3 reads CASSLTRGGDQPQHF. CDR3 nucleotide sequence: TGTGCCAGCAGTCTCACTAGGGGGGGGGATCAGCCCCAGCATTTT.

This clone showed up just once. The chain carries TRBV19 and TRBJ1-2; D gene unclear. The CDR3 sequence is 15 residues long. The V gene lost 1 base and the J gene lost 4 bases, with 13 bases spanning the gap. Looked up from germline, CDR1 is LNHDA and CDR2 is SQIVND (reference sequence). CDR3 in amino acids: CASSIGAGNLYGYTF. The DNA of the CDR3 is TGTGCCAGTAGTATAGGGGCAGGCAACCTCTATGGCTACACCTTC.

This rearrangement joins TRBV2 to TRBJ2-1, with D possibly TRBD1 on 5 matching bases. The CDR3 spans 17 residues. The V end lost 1 base, the J end lost 1 base, and 14 bases lay between the germline ends. CDR1 and CDR2 (germline): SNHLY, FYNNEI. The CDR3 sequence is CASSEGGGPGSYNEQFF. Written as DNA, the CDR3 is TGTGCCAGCAGTGAAGGGGGCGGTCCTGGGTCCTACAATGAGCAGTTCTTC.

This sequence joins TRBV6-6 and TRBJ1-3; 7 bases match TRBD1. CDR1 and CDR2 from the germline V gene are MNHNY and SVGAGI (reference sequence). This CDR3 has 15 amino acids. The ends lost 5 bases at V and 0 bases at J; junction bases unmatched: 4. The CDR3 here is CASSNRGGSGNTIYF. Here the CDR3 DNA reads TGTGCCAGCAGTAACAGGGGAGGCTCTGGAAACACCATATATTTT.

The chain is built from TRBV7-3 and TRBJ2-5, with 12 nucleotides matching TRBD2. The length of the CDR3 is 16 residues. Losses at the gene ends were 2 bases for V and 4 bases for J; bases not matched to a gene: 5. The germline CDR1 and CDR2 sequences are SGHTA and FQGTGA. The CDR3 sequence: CASSLGLAGNGETQYF. The DNA of the CDR3 is TGTGCCAGCAGCTTAGGACTAGCGGGAAACGGAGAGACCCAGTACTTC.

The V and J genes are TRBV10-3 and TRBJ1-4; D call uncertain. Between the trimmed V and J ends, which lost 1 base and 3 bases, there was a span of 9 bases. From germline, CDR1 is ENHRY and CDR2 SYGVKD. This CDR3 contains 15 residues. The CDR3 region is CAISEWIGANEKLFF. The CDR3 nucleotides read TGTGCCATCAGTGAGTGGATTGGAGCTAATGAAAAACTGTTTTTT.

V usage is TRBV7-9 and J usage is TRBJ1-3; D not resolved. The CDR3 totals 14 residues. The germline gives CDR1 SEHNR, CDR2 FQNEAQ (reference sequence). V was shortened by 5 bases and J by 0 bases, with 8 bases between the two germline ends. CDR3 DNA sequence: TGTGCCAGCAGCGGGCGTAACTCTGGAAACACCATATATTTT. It codes for CASSGRNSGNTIYF.

The chain joins TRBV6-5 to TRBJ1-2; 7 bases agree with TRBD1. V shed 2 bases, J shed 4 bases, and the junction held 4 bases outside the gene matches. The CDR3 totals 14 residues. Germline CDR1 reads MNHEY; CDR2 reads SVGAGI. The CDR3 nucleotides are TGTGCCAGCAGTTACGACAGGGTGGGCTATGGCTACACCTTC. Residues: CASSYDRVGYGYTF.

The chain combines TRBV21-1 with TRBJ2-1; TRBD2, the table's D call, lacks a check against the DNA. TRBV21-1 is a documented pseudogene. The CDR3 covers 15 residues. This CDR3 reads CASTKAGSSYNEQFF. The CDR3 DNA sequence: TGTGCCAGCACCAAAGCCGGGAGCTCCTACAATGAGCAGTTCTTC.

The chain is built from TRBV14 and TRBJ2-7; no firm D call. Looked up from germline, CDR1 is SGHDN and CDR2 is FVKESK. The CDR3 totals 13 residues. Between the trimmed V and J ends, which lost 1 base and 4 bases, there was a span of 8 bases. The CDR3 reads CASSQGGWYEQYF. The CDR3 DNA reads as TGTGCCAGCAGCCAAGGCGGTTGGTACGAGCAGTACTTC.

The V call is TRBV27, the J call TRBJ2-4; 11 nucleotides agree with TRBD2. The CDR3 runs to 16 residues. Germline V lookup: CDR1 MNHEY, CDR2 SMNVEV (reference sequence). Trimming took 0 bases from V and 7 from J; bases not matched to a gene: 5. CDR3 amino acids: CASSLSGTSGGNIQYF. As DNA, the CDR3 is TGTGCCAGCAGTTTATCCGGGACTAGCGGCGGGAACATTCAGTACTTC.

V and J are TRBV19 and TRBJ2-3; 7 bases align to TRBD2. Trimming took 7 bases from V and 4 from J; bases not matched to a gene: 8. This CDR3 is built from 14 residues. CDR1 LNHDA and CDR2 SQIVND come from the germline V gene (reference sequence). The chain's CDR3 is CASKRREMSDTQYF. CDR3 DNA sequence: TGTGCCAGTAAGAGGCGGGAGATGTCAGATACGCAGTATTTT.

V usage is TRBV2 and J usage is TRBJ1-5, with D uncertain. Trimming stripped 5 bases from V and 6 bases from J, with 11 bases between. Germline V gene lookup returns CDR1 SNHLY and CDR2 FYNNEI. This CDR3 spans 13 amino acids. The CDR3 sequence is CASSSEVLQPQHF. The DNA for the CDR3 is TGTGCCAGCAGTAGTGAGGTGCTTCAGCCCCAGCATTTT.

The chain links TRBV4-2 to TRBJ2-1, with D possibly matching TRBD2 (6 bases). V was shortened by 0 bases and J by 2 bases, with 8 bases between the two germline ends. Germline CDR1 LGHNA, CDR2 YNFKEQ. This CDR3 contains 15 residues. The CDR3 reads CASSQDGSTYNEQFF. CDR3 in DNA: TGTGCCAGCAGCCAAGACGGGAGCACCTACAATGAGCAGTTCTTC.

This chain connects TRBV4-1 to TRBJ2-7, with TRBD2 identical over 8 bases. V was clipped by 0 bases and J by 0 bases; unmatched bases: 4. This CDR3 comprises 16 residues. CDR1 and CDR2 from the germline V gene are MGHRA and YSYEKL. The CDR3 loop reads CASSQDPGRDSYEQYF. The CDR3 coding sequence is TGCGCCAGCAGCCAAGATCCCGGGAGGGACTCCTACGAGCAGTACTTC.

This chain links TRBV14 with TRBJ2-7; 9 bases map to TRBD1. Germline V lookup: CDR1 SGHDN, CDR2 FVKESK. Germline trimming cut 5 bases from V and 4 bases from J; bases unmatched to any gene: 3. The CDR3 totals 13 residues. The CDR3 sequence is CASSYRGLYEQYF. CDR3 bases: TGTGCCAGCAGCTACAGGGGGCTGTACGAGCAGTACTTC.

J is TRBJ2-5 and V is TRBV11-3; maybe TRBD2 (5 bases). The germline V gene has CDR1 SGHNT and CDR2 YENEEA. V shed 1 base and J shed 5 bases, with 14 bases lying between them. The CDR3 spans 15 residues. The CDR3 nucleotides read TGTGCCAGCAGCTTAGGGACGGGAAGAGGGGAGACCCAGTACTTC. Protein sequence: CASSLGTGRGETQYF.

This chain joins TRBV15 and TRBJ1-1; the match to TRBD1 covers 11 bases. With 5 bases clipped from V and 6 bases from J, the junction kept 11 bases outside the gene matches. The length of the CDR3 is 16 residues. In germline, CDR1 is LNHNV, CDR2 YYDKDF (reference sequence). CDR3 in amino acids: CATSRGAGQGVPEAFF. The CDR3 region has the DNA TGTGCCACCAGCCGAGGGGCGGGACAGGGGGTACCTGAAGCTTTCTTT. The full variable domain, with the rest looked up from reference TRBV15 and TRBJ1-1, is DAMVIQNPRYQVTQFGKPVTLSCSQTLNHNVMYWYQQKSSQAPKLLFHYYDKDFNNEADTPDNFQSRRPNTSFCFLDIRSPGLGDTAMYLCATSRGAGQGVPEAFFGQGTRLTVV.

This clone is a singleton in its sample. The chain recombines TRBV18 with TRBJ2-1; D unresolved. CDR1 is KGHSH, CDR2 LQKENI, per germline. CDR3 length: 15 amino acids. V was clipped by 0 bases and J by 3 bases, with 9 bases between them. The CDR3 protein is CASSPPLSGYNEQFF. The DNA of the CDR3 is TGTGCCAGCTCACCACCGCTCTCAGGCTACAATGAGCAGTTCTTC. Looking up the rest from reference TRBV18 and TRBJ2-1 gives the full variable domain: NAGVMQNPRHLVRRRGQEARLRCSPMKGHSHVYWYRQLPEEGLKFMVYLQKENIIDESGMPKERFSAEFPKEGPSILRIQQVVRGDSAAYFCASSPPLSGYNEQFFGPGTRLTVL.

The rearrangement links TRBV9 to TRBJ2-5; D is uncertain. CDR1 is SGDLS and CDR2 is YYNGEE in the germline V gene. The CDR3 runs 14 residues. Trimming removed 2 bases from V and 2 bases from J, with 10 bases in between. This CDR3 is CASSVGPKQETQYF. The CDR3 coding sequence is TGTGCCAGCAGCGTTGGGCCAAAACAAGAGACCCAGTACTTC.